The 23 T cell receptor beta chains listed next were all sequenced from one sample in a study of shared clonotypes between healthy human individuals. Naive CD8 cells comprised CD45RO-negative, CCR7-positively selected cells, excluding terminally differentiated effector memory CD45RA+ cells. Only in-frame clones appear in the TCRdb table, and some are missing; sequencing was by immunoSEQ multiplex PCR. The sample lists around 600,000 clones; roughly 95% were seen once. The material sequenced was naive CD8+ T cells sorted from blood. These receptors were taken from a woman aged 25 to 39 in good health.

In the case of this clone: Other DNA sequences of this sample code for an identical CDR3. CDR3 sequence (DNA): TGTGCCAGCAGTTTCATAGGCTACGAGCAGTACTTC. Protein sequence: CASSFIGYEQYF. The rearrangement uses TRBV28 and TRBJ2-7, with D unclear. The CDR3 runs to 12 residues. With 3 bases removed from V and 3 bases from J, the gap between germline ends came to 6 bases. Germline-derived CDR1 and CDR2 are MDHEN and SYDVKM.

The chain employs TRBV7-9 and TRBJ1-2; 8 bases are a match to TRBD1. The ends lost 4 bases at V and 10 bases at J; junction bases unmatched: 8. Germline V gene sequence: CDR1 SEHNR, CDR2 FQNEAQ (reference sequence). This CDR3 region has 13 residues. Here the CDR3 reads CASSSSADRDYTF. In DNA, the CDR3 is TGTGCCAGCAGCTCCTCGGCGGACAGGGACTACACCTTC. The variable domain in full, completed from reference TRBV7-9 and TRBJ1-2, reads DTGVSQNPRHKITKRGQNVTFRCDPISEHNRLYWYRQTLGQGPEFLTYFQNEAQLEKSRLLSDRFSAERPKGSFSTLEIQRTEQGDSAMYLCASSSSADRDYTFGSGTRLTVV.

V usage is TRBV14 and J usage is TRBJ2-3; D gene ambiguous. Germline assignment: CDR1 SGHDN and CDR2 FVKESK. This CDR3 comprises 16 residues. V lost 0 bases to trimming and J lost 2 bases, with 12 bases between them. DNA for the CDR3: TGTGCCAGCAGCCAAGATTGGCCCAGCGCCACAGATACGCAGTATTTT. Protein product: CASSQDWPSATDTQYF.

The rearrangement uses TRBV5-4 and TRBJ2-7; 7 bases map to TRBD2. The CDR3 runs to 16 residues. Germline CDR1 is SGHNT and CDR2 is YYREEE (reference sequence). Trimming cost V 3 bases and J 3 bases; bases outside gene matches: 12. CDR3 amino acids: CASSSQPLAPGYEQYF. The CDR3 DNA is TGTGCCAGCAGCTCCCAACCACTAGCGCCGGGCTACGAGCAGTACTTC.

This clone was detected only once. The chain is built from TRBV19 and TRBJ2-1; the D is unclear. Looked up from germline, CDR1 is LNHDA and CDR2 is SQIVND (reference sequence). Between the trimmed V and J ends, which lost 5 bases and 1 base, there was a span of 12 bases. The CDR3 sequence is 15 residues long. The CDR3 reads CASSLRESSYNEQFF. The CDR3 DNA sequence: TGTGCCAGTAGTCTACGCGAGAGTTCCTACAATGAGCAGTTCTTC.

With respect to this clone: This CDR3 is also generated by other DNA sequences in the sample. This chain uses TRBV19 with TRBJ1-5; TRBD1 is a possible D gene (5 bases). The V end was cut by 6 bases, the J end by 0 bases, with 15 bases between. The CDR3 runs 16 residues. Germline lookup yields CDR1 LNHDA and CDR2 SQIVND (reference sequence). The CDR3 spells CASSARDGYSNQPQHF. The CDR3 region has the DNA TGTGCCAGTAGCGCCCGGGACGGCTATAGCAATCAGCCCCAGCATTTT.

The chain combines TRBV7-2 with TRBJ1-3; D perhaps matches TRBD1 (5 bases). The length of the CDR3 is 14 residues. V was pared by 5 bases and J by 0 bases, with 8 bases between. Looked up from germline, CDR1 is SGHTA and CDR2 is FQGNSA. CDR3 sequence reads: CASSETDSGNTIYF. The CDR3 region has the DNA TGTGCCAGCAGCGAGACAGACTCTGGAAACACCATATATTTT.

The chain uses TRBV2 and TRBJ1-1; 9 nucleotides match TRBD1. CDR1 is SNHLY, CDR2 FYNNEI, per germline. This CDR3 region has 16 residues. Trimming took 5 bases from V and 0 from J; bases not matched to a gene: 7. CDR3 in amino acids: CASSRTGVPMNTEAFF. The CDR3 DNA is TGTGCCAGCAGTAGGACAGGGGTGCCCATGAACACTGAAGCTTTCTTT. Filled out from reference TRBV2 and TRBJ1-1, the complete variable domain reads EPEVTQTPSHQVTQMGQEVILRCVPISNHLYFYWYRQILGQKVEFLVSFYNNEISEKSEIFDDQFSVERPDGSNFTLKIRSTKLEDSAMYFCASSRTGVPMNTEAFFGQGTRLTVV.

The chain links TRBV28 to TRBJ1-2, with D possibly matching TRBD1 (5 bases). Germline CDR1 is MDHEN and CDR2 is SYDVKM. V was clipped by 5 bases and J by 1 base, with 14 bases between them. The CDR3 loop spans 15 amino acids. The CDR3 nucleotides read TGTGCCAGCAGTGACGGGACTGAAATTAACTATGGCTACACCTTC. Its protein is CASSDGTEINYGYTF.

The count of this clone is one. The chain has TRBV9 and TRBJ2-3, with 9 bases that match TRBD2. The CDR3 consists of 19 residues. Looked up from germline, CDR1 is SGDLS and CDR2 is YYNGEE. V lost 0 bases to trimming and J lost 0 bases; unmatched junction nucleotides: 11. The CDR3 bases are TGTGCCAGCAGCGTAGAAGGGATAGCGGGGGTTTCTAGCACAGATACGCAGTATTTT. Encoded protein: CASSVEGIAGVSSTDTQYF.

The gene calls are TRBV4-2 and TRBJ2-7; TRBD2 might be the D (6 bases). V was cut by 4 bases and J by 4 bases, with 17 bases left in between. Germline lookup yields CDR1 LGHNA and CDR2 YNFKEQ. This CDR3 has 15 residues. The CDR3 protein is CASSLSSDLAYEQYF. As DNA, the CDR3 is TGTGCCAGCAGCCTATCCTCGGACCTAGCGTACGAGCAGTACTTC.

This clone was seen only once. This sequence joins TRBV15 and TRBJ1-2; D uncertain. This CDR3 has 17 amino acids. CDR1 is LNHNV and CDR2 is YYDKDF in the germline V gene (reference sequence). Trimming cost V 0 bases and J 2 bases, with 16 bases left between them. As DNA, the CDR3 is TGTGCCACCAGCAGAGAGGTACTTAGCCCCCTCAACTATGGCTACACCTTC. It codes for CATSREVLSPLNYGYTF.

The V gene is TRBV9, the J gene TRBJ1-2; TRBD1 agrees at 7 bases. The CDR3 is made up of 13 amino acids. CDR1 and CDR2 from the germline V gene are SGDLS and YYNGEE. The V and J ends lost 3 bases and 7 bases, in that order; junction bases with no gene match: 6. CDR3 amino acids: CASSGGAGGGYTF. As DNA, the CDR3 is TGTGCCAGCAGCGGAGGGGCAGGGGGTGGCTACACCTTC.

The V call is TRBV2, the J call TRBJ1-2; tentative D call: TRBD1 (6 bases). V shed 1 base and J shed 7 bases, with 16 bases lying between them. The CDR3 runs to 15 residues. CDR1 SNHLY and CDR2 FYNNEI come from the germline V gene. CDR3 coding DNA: TGTGCCAGCAGTGAAGTACAGGGTTTCAGGGTTGGCTACACCTTC. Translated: CASSEVQGFRVGYTF.

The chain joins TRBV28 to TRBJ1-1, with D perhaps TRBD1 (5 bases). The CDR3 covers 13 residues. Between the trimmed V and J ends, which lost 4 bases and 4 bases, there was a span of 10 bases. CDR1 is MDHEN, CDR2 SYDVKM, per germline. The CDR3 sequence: CASSYTRGTEAFF. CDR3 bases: TGTGCCAGCAGTTATACGAGGGGCACTGAAGCTTTCTTT.

The CDR3 is CASTLSGQPQHF. The CDR3 DNA follows: TGTGCCAGCACCCTATCAGGACAGCCCCAGCATTTT. This rearrangement joins TRBV28 to TRBJ1-5; D call uncertain. V lost 7 bases and J 7 bases, leaving 11 bases between the germline ends. From germline, CDR1 is MDHEN and CDR2 SYDVKM. The CDR3 is 12 amino acids. The whole variable domain, remainder taken from reference TRBV28 and TRBJ1-5, is DVKVTQSSRYLVKRTGEKVFLECVQDMDHENMFWYRQDPGLGLRLIYFSYDVKMKEKGDIPEGYSVSREKKERFSLILESASTNQTSMYLCASTLSGQPQHFGDGTRLSIL.

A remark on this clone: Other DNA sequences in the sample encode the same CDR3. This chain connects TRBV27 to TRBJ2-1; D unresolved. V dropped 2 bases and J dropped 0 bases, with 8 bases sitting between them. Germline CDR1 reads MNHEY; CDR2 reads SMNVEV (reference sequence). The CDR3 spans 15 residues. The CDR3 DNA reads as TGTGCCAGCAGTTTACAGGCAAGCTCCTACAATGAGCAGTTCTTC. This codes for CASSLQASSYNEQFF.

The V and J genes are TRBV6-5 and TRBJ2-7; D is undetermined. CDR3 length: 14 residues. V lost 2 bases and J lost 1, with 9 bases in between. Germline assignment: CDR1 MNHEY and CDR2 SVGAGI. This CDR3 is CASSYTDQSYEQYF. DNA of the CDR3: TGTGCCAGCAGTTACACCGACCAATCCTACGAGCAGTACTTC.

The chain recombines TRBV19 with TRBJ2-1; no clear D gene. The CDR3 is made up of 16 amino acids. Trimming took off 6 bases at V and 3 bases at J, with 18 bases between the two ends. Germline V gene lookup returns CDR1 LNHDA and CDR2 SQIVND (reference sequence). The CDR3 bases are TGTGCCAGTAGCCCAACCTGGACGACCATCTACAATGAGCAGTTCTTC. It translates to CASSPTWTTIYNEQFF.

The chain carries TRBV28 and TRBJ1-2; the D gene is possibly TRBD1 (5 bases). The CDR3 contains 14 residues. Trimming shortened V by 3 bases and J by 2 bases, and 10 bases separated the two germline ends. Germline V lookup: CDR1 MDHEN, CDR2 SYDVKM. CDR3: CASSFPGTNYGYTF. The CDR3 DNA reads TGTGCCAGCAGTTTCCCCGGGACGAACTATGGCTACACCTTC.

In nucleotides, the CDR3 is TGTGCCAGCAGTTCGACGTTGGGGGGACGCAGAACTGAAGCTTTCTTT. Amino acids: CASSSTLGGRRTEAFF. V and J are TRBV6-5 and TRBJ1-1; a possible D gene is TRBD1 (5 bases). Looked up from germline, CDR1 is MNHEY and CDR2 is SVGAGI. V lost 4 bases and J 5 bases, leaving 20 bases between the germline ends. The CDR3 loop spans 16 amino acids.

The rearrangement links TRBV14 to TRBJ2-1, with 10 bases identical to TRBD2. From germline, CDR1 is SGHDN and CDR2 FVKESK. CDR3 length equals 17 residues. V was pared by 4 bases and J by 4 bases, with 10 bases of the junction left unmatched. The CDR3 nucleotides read TGTGCCAGCAGCCCCAATTCGGGACTAGCGTCGTACAATGAGCAGTTCTTC. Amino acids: CASSPNSGLASYNEQFF.

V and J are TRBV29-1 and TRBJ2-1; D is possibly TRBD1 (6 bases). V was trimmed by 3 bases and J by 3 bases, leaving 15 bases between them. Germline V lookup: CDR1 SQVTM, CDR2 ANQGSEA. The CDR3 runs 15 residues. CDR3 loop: CSVERGWEIYNEQFF. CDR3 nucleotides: TGCAGCGTTGAGAGGGGGTGGGAGATCTACAATGAGCAGTTCTTC.